These T cell receptor beta chains were read from a single sample in a study of blood T cells in healthy people across ages. TCRdb processed the 5' RACE reads anew with MiXCR; each CDR3 protein has one entry. Among 950,000 to 1,200,000 distinct CDR3 sequences listed, more than 30% were seen once. Sequencing was carried out using blood. These receptors were obtained from a man between 18 and 35 years old in good health. CDR3s include the opening cysteine and the closing phenylalanine or tryptophan. A D gene is named only where the DNA matches it firmly. For some rows the clone size is stated as once, few or many, or as a class when expanded; others skip it.

v_gene	j_gene	abundance	d_gene	CDR3nt	CDR3aa
TRBV28	TRBJ2-3	NA	NA	TGTGCCAGCAGTTCACCTCACCGGGACTTCCACACAGATACGCAGTATTTT	CASSSPHRDFHTDTQYF
TRBV6-1	TRBJ2-3	many	NA	TGTGCCAGCAGTGGATACACAGATACGCAGTATTTT	CASSGYTDTQYF
TRBV2	TRBJ1-4	few	TRBD1	TGTGCCAGCAGTGGCCAGACAGGGCGGAATGAAAAACTGTTTTTT	CASSGQTGRNEKLFF
TRBV5-1	TRBJ2-4	NA	TRBD2	TGCGCCAGCAGCTTGGAAGTAGCGGGAGAAAACATTCAGTACTTC	CASSLEVAGENIQYF
TRBV6-6	TRBJ1-1	NA	NA	TGTGCCAGCACCACCAGTTCGGGGTTGGCTTTCTTT	CASTTSSGLAFF
TRBV7-2	TRBJ2-3	NA	NA	TGTGCCAGCAGCTCCAACCAGGGAACCCGGACAGATACGCAGTATTTT	CASSSNQGTRTDTQYF
TRBV12-3/TRBV12-4	TRBJ1-2	NA	TRBD1	TGTGCCAGCAGTTCAACAGGGGGGTATGATGGCTACACCTTC	CASSSTGGYDGYTF
TRBV5-6	TRBJ1-1	NA	NA	TGTGCCAGCAGCTTGCAAAAGGTTATGAACACTGAAGCTTTCTTT	CASSLQKVMNTEAFF
TRBV7-8	TRBJ2-3	NA	TRBD2	TGTGCCAGCAGCTTTCTATTACGAGCGGGGGGGCAGTGGGCAGATACGCAGTATTTT	CASSFLLRAGGQWADTQYF
TRBV12-3/TRBV12-4	TRBJ2-3	many	NA	TGTGCCAGCAGCTTAGGGGTTTCAGATACGCAGTATTTT	CASSLGVSDTQYF
TRBV5-1	TRBJ2-3	NA	NA	TGCGCCAGCAGGGGAGAAGATACGCAGTATTTT	CASRGEDTQYF
TRBV20-1	TRBJ2-3	NA	TRBD1	TGCAGTGCTGAGATCTACAGGGGGCGAAGCACAGATACGCAGTATTTT	CSAEIYRGRSTDTQYF
TRBV28	TRBJ2-2	NA	NA	TGTGCCAGCACTCTTCAGGGGAGCGGGGAGCTGTTTTTT	CASTLQGSGELFF
TRBV20-1	TRBJ2-3	NA	TRBD2	TGCAGTGCAACCGGGACTAGCAGCACAGATACGCAGTATTTT	CSATGTSSTDTQYF
TRBV6-6	TRBJ1-1	few	TRBD1	TGTGCCAGCAGTTACTCCCAGACAGGGACGGGTGAAGCTTTCTTT	CASSYSQTGTGEAFF
TRBV3-1	TRBJ2-5	NA	TRBD2	TGTGCCAGCAGCCAAGATTTGGGGGCGGGGCTAGCGGGGGAAAATGAGCAGTACTTC	CASSQDLGAGLAGENEQYF
TRBV4-1	TRBJ1-3	once	TRBD1	TGCGCCAGCAGCCAAGAAGGATGGATTGGACAGGGGGATGCTGGAAACACCATATATTTT	CASSQEGWIGQGDAGNTIYF
TRBV12-3/TRBV12-4	TRBJ2-1	NA	TRBD2	TGTGCCGGCAATTCCGGGACTAGGGGAGACAATGAGCAGTTCTTC	CAGNSGTRGDNEQFF
TRBV5-1	TRBJ1-5	few	TRBD1	TGCGCCAGCAGCTCGACAGGGCCCTATAGCAATCAGCCCCAGCATTTT	CASSSTGPYSNQPQHF
TRBV25-1	TRBJ2-1	NA	NA	TGTGCCAGCAGTGGGGCCACAGGGCTGGTCTACAATGAGCAGTTCTTC	CASSGATGLVYNEQFF
TRBV7-9	TRBJ2-3	NA	TRBD2	TGTGCCAGCAGCTCGACTAGCGGGGGGGCAATGTCAGATACGCGGTATTTT	CASSSTSGGAMSDTRYF
TRBV4-3	TRBJ1-4	few	TRBD1	TGCGCCAGCAGCCACGGGGACAGGGGATTTGACGAAAAACTGTTTTTT	CASSHGDRGFDEKLFF
TRBV4-1	TRBJ1-1	NA	TRBD1	TGCGCCAGCAGCCAGCCTACAGGGGCCCACACTGAAGCTTTCTTT	CASSQPTGAHTEAFF
TRBV20-1	TRBJ2-3	few	NA	TGCAGTGTACACCGGGGGGCCGATGATACGCAGTATTTT	CSVHRGADDTQYF
TRBV6-5	TRBJ1-1	few	NA	TGTGCCAGCAGTTACTCGCCTACGAACACTGAAGCTTTCTTT	CASSYSPTNTEAFF
TRBV2	TRBJ2-2	NA	NA	TGTGCCAGCTTCAAGGGGGGACAGAACACCGGGGAGCTGTTTTTT	CASFKGGQNTGELFF
TRBV20-1	TRBJ1-3	few	NA	TGCAGTGCTGATGGCAGAGAAGGCTCTGGAAACACCATATATTTT	CSADGREGSGNTIYF
TRBV5-1	TRBJ2-2	NA	NA	TGCGCCAGCAGCCCCCTGACCGTTACCACCGGGGAGCTGTTTTTT	CASSPLTVTTGELFF
TRBV6-1	TRBJ1-1	NA	TRBD1	TGTGCCAGCAGTGAAGTTGGGACAGAGAACACTGAAGCTTTCTTT	CASSEVGTENTEAFF
TRBV29-1	TRBJ1-1	NA	NA	TGCAGCGTTGAACAGGGTAACACTGAAGCTTTCTTT	CSVEQGNTEAFF